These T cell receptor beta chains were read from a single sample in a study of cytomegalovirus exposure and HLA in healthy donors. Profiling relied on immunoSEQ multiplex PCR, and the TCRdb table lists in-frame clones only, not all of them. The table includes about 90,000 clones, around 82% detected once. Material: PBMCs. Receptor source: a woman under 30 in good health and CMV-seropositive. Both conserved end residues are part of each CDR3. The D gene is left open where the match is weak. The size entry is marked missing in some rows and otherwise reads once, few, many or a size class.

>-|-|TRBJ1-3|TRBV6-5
TGTGCCAGCAGCCCACAGGACCACTCTGGAAACACCATATATTTT
CASSPQDHSGNTIYF
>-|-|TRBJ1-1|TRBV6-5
TGTGCCAGCAGTTACGGCAGTGAAGCTTTCTTT
CASSYGSEAFF
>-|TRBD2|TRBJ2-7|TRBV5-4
TGTGCCAGCAGCCCGACGGGGGGGCCGTCCTACGAGCAGTACTTC
CASSPTGGPSYEQYF
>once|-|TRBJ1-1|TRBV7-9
TGTGCCAGCAGCTTACACGGGGAAGGCGCTGAAGCTTTCTTT
CASSLHGEGAEAFF
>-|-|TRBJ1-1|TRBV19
TGTGCCAGTAGTATATATGGGGAGACGGTTGAAGCTTTCTTT
CASSIYGETVEAFF
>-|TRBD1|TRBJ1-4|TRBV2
TGTGCCAGCAGGATCAGACAGGGGGCTGATAATGAAAAACTGTTTTTT
CASRIRQGADNEKLFF
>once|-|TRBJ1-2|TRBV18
TGTGCCAGCTCACCAGGGGGCGGAAACTATGGCTACACCTTC
CASSPGGGNYGYTF
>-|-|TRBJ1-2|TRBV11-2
TGTGCCAGCAGCGAATCAGGCAGGGGAAGCTATGGCTACACCTTC
CASSESGRGSYGYTF
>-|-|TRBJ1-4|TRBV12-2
TGTGCAAGTCCCCAGGAGGACAGGTGGGCAACTAATGAAAAACTGTTTTTT
CASPQEDRWATNEKLFF
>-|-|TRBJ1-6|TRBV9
TGTGCCAGCAGCGTACAGGGTACACCCCTCCACTTT
CASSVQGTPLHF
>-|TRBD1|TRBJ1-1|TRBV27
TGTGCCAGCAGCACTGACAGGGGGCAAACTGAAGCTTTCTTT
CASSTDRGQTEAFF
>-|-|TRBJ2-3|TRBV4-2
TGTGCCAGCAGCCAAGATGTGGCTAGCGTTGATACGCAGTATTTT
CASSQDVASVDTQYF
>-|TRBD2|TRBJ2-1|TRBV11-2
TGTGCCAGCAGCTTACGGTTCGCGGCTAGCGGACCCAATGAGCAGTTCTTC
CASSLRFAASGPNEQFF
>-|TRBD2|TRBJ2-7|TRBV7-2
TGTGCCAGCAGCTCTCTAGCGGGGGACTACGAGCAGTACTTC
CASSSLAGDYEQYF
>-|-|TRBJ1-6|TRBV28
TGTGCCAGCAGCATCGGGGCACCCCTCCACTTT
CASSIGAPLHF
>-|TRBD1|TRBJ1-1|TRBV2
TGTGCCAGGGGGGGACAGGGGTTCATGAACACTGAAGCTTTCTTT
CARGGQGFMNTEAFF
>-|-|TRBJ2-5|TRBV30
TGTGCCGGTAACAGGCGGGGAGAGACCCAGTACTTC
CAGNRRGETQYF
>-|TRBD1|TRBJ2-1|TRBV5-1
TGCGCCAGCAGCTTGGATTCAGGGGGCGGATACAATGAGCAGTTCTTC
CASSLDSGGGYNEQFF
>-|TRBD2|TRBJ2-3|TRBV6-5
TGTGCCAGCAGTTCCACTAGCGGGGGGGCCGGAGATACGCAGTATTTT
CASSSTSGGAGDTQYF
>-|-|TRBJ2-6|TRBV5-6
TGTGCCAGCAGCTTGACAGACTCTGGGGCCAACGTCCTGACTTTC
CASSLTDSGANVLTF
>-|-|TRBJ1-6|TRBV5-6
TGTGCCAGCAGCTTGGGACAGGCAAATTCACCCCTCCACTTT
CASSLGQANSPLHF
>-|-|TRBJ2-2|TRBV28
TGTGCCAGCGGTCGACGACAGGCTACCGGGGAGCTGTTTTTT
CASGRRQATGELFF
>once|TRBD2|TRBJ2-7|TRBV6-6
TGTGCCAGCAGTTACTCAGCCGGGAGGGGTTACGAGCAGTACTTC
CASSYSAGRGYEQYF
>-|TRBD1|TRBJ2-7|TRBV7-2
TGTGCCAGCAGCGCTCCGGGACAGGGCTACGAGCAGTACTTC
CASSAPGQGYEQYF
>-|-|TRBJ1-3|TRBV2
TGTGCCAGCAGTGAAGCAGAGGGCCCCCCTGGAAACACCATATATTTT
CASSEAEGPPGNTIYF
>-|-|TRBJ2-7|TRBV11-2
TGTGCCAGCAGCTTAGCTCGCGCCTACGAGCAGTACTTC
CASSLARAYEQYF
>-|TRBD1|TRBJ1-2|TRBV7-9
TGTGCCAGCAGCTTGGGAAGGCCGGGACAGGGGTCTTATGGCTACACCTTC
CASSLGRPGQGSYGYTF
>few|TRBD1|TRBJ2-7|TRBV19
TGTGCCAGTAGGGGCGGACAGGGCCACGAGCAGTACTTC
CASRGGQGHEQYF
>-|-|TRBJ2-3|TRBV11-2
TGTGCCAGCACCCAAGGGGACTCCCACACAGATACGCAGTATTTT
CASTQGDSHTDTQYF
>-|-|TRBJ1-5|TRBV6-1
TGTGCCAGTGTACCGGTACCAGGGGGCAATCAGCCCCAGCATTTT
CASVPVPGGNQPQHF
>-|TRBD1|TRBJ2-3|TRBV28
TGTGCCAGCAGTTTATTCGTGGGGGGACAGGGTCTCACAGATACGCAGTATTTT
CASSLFVGGQGLTDTQYF
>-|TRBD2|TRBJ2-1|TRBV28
TGTGCCAGCAGTTCACCGGGACTAGCGGGCGCGGGTTGGCAGTTCTTC
CASSSPGLAGAGWQFF
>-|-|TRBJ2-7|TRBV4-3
TGCGCCAGCAGCCAAGACCGTACCCGTCCACTGTACGAGCAGTACTTC
CASSQDRTRPLYEQYF
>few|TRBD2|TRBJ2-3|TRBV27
TGTGCCAGCAGTACCACTAGCGGGGATTTCCCAGATACGCAGTATTTT
CASSTTSGDFPDTQYF
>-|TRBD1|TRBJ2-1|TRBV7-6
TGTGCCAGCAGCTTAGAAGGACAGGGCATCTACAATGAGCAGTTCTTC
CASSLEGQGIYNEQFF
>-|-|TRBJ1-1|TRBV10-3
TGTGCCATCAGTGACGCCCCGAGGGGCGGGGGCACTGAAGCTTTCTTT
CAISDAPRGGGTEAFF
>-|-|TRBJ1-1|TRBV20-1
TGCAGTGCTAGAGACTACACTGAAGCTTTCTTT
CSARDYTEAFF
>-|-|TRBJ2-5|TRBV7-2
TGTGCCAGCAGCTTATGGCTAGAACAAGAGACCCAGTACTTC
CASSLWLEQETQYF
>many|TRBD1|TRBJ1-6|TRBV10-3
TGTGCCATCAAGGGGGGACAGGGGGAAGATAATTCACCCCTCCACTTT
CAIKGGQGEDNSPLHF
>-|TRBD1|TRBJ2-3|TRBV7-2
TGTGCCAGCAGCACCGGGACAGGGGTCACAGATACGCAGTATTTT
CASSTGTGVTDTQYF
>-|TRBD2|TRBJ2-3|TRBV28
TGTGCCAGCAGACCCCAAAGCGGGGGCCAGCGGGGTACGCAGTATTTT
CASRPQSGGQRGTQYF
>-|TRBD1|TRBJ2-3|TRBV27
TGTGCCAGCAGTTTCGCCAGGGGGTTTGAGCCAGGTACGCAGTATTTT
CASSFARGFEPGTQYF